The rows below give T cell receptor beta chains drawn from one sample of a study of T-cell memory formation after mild COVID-19. TCRdb re-called the 5' RACE reads with MiXCR, one entry per CDR3 protein. The table includes roughly 300,000 distinct CDR3 sequences, 7.5% to 9.5% detected once. Sequences were obtained from PBMCs or a T cell subset sorted from them (not recorded which). Receptors were obtained from a man aged 18-30 years who had mild COVID-19 (a few samples of this study predate the infection). Cell type and time point are not known. Both conserved end residues are part of each CDR3. D genes are given only for firm matches. For some rows the clone size is stated as once, few or many, or as a class when expanded; others skip it.

clone_size d_call j_call v_call cdr3_nt cdr3_aa
few TRBD1 TRBJ2-7 TRBV6-2/TRBV6-3 TGTGCCAGCAGTTTTCCCACCAGACAGGGCGGCATCGAGCAGTACTTC CASSFPTRQGGIEQYF
few . TRBJ1-5 TRBV20-1 TGCAGTGCTAGAGGGGATAAAGGCAATCAGCCCCAGCATTTT CSARGDKGNQPQHF
few TRBD1 TRBJ2-5 TRBV2 TGTGCCAGCAGTGCCACAGGGGGCGAAGAGACCCAGTACTTC CASSATGGEETQYF
. . TRBJ2-2 TRBV10-2 TGCGCCAGCAGCCCCGGCAGGGCGAACACCGGGGAGCTGTTTTTT CASSPGRANTGELFF
many . TRBJ2-6 TRBV6-6 TGTGCCACTCACGGGGGGGCCAACGTCCTGACTTTC CATHGGANVLTF
. . TRBJ2-2 TRBV19 TGTGCCAGTAGTCCCCGTGCCCCCGCGAACACCGGGGAGCTGTTTTTT CASSPRAPANTGELFF
many . TRBJ2-1 TRBV5-4 TGTGCCAGCAGCTTGAGGGGCGGAAGCTCCTACAATGAGCAGTTCTTC CASSLRGGSSYNEQFF
many . TRBJ2-2 TRBV7-8 TGTGCCAGCAGCTTTCAGGGAGTGTCGGCCGGGGAGCTGTTTTTT CASSFQGVSAGELFF
. . TRBJ2-3 TRBV5-5 TGTGCCAGCAGCTTGGACAGCAGCACAGATACGCAGTATTTT CASSLDSSTDTQYF
. . TRBJ1-2 TRBV3-1 TGTGCCAGCAGCCCTGGACCCGAAGGCTACACCTTC CASSPGPEGYTF
. TRBD2 TRBJ2-1 TRBV20-1 TGCAGTGCTAGAGTTCGGGGGGTCAGCGAGCAGTTCTTC CSARVRGVSEQFF
. . TRBJ2-3 TRBV25-1 TGTGCCAGTTTAGGGGGGCCCCCAGATACGCAGTATTTT CASLGGPPDTQYF
. . TRBJ2-2 TRBV5-5 TGTGCCAGCAGCCCCCGGACCCGCCCCGGGGAGCTGTTTTTT CASSPRTRPGELFF
few . TRBJ2-7 TRBV30 TGTGCCTGGAGTAAAACCGAGCAGTACTTC CAWSKTEQYF
. . TRBJ2-3 TRBV6-5 TGTGCCAGCAGTTATAGCCGGGGACGCACAGATACGCAGTATTTT CASSYSRGRTDTQYF
many . TRBJ1-6 TRBV5-1 TGCGCCAGCAGCTCGGGCAGGGTTGATAATTCACCCCTCCACTTT CASSSGRVDNSPLHF
. TRBD1 TRBJ1-5 TRBV6-2/TRBV6-3 TGTGCCAGCACCTCACCTCAGGACAGGACCAATCAGCCCCAGCATTTT CASTSPQDRTNQPQHF
few . TRBJ2-3 TRBV19 TGTGCCAGTAGTATAGGACCCCCGGGACGGCATACGCAGTATTTT CASSIGPPGRHTQYF
. TRBD1 TRBJ2-3 TRBV7-9 TGTGCCAGCAGCCAGGGGGCGGCAGATACGCAGTATTTT CASSQGAADTQYF
few . TRBJ1-5 TRBV24-1 TGTGCCACCTCTTCGGGGGATAGCAATCAGCCCCAGCATTTT CATSSGDSNQPQHF
few . TRBJ2-3 TRBV7-2 TGTGCCAGCAGCCCTCGGTGGGGGGGCTCCACAGATACGCAGTATTTT CASSPRWGGSTDTQYF
few . TRBJ2-7 TRBV5-5 TGTGCCAGCAGCCCGAGACTAGACTCCTACGAGCAGTACTTC CASSPRLDSYEQYF
few . TRBJ2-3 TRBV12-3/TRBV12-4 TGTGCCAGCAGCCGGAGGGGGGACGGCACAGATACGCAGTATTTT CASSRRGDGTDTQYF
few TRBD1 TRBJ2-3 TRBV5-1 TGCGCCAGCGCATTGACAGGGTTAATAGATACGCAGTATTTT CASALTGLIDTQYF
many TRBD1 TRBJ2-1 TRBV20-1 TGCAGTGCTAGAGCAACGGGACAGAAGTATGAGCAGTTCTTC CSARATGQKYEQFF
. . TRBJ2-3 TRBV6-5 TGTGCCAGCAGAAGGGGGGTTCGGCCGACAGATACGCAGTATTTT CASRRGVRPTDTQYF
. . TRBJ2-7 TRBV7-6 TGTGCCAGCAGCTTACGACAGTCAACCTCCTACGAGCAGTACTTC CASSLRQSTSYEQYF
. . TRBJ1-1 TRBV5-1 TGCGCCAGCAGCTTGGAGGGGGGAGGAACTGAAGCTTTCTTT CASSLEGGGTEAFF
many . TRBJ1-2 TRBV7-2 TGTGCCAGCAGCTTAGCAGGGGGCTATGGCTACACCTTC CASSLAGGYGYTF
. . TRBJ2-1 TRBV10-3 TGTGCCACCGAGGACAGGAGGGGCCCAAATGAGCAGTTCTTC CATEDRRGPNEQFF
many . TRBJ2-3 TRBV7-9 TGTGCCAGCAGCGTCAGTCAAGCCACAGATACGCAGTATTTT CASSVSQATDTQYF
few TRBD2 TRBJ2-3 TRBV20-1 TGCAGTGCCAGGATCGGGAGGAGCACAGATACGCAGTATTTT CSARIGRSTDTQYF
. . TRBJ2-7 TRBV18 TGTGCCAGCTCACCACCCGGGAACAGGGCGGGCGAGCAGTACTTC CASSPPGNRAGEQYF
few . TRBJ2-6 TRBV12-3/TRBV12-4 TGTGCCAGCAGTTCCCACTCATCCGTTGGGGCCAACGTCCTGACTTTC CASSSHSSVGANVLTF
many TRBD1 TRBJ1-1 TRBV6-1 TGTGCCAGCAGTGCGTGGGACAGGGGTATTGAAGCTTTCTTT CASSAWDRGIEAFF
few . TRBJ2-3 TRBV28 TGTGCCAGCAGTTTAAGCCCTAGCACAGATACGCAGTATTTT CASSLSPSTDTQYF
. TRBD2 TRBJ2-1 TRBV6-5 TGTGCCAGCAGTCCCAGCGGGGGGAGACGCAATGAGCAGTTCTTC CASSPSGGRRNEQFF
many . TRBJ2-7 TRBV5-1 TGCGCCAGCAGCTTGCTCGGCAGCTACGAGCAGTACTTC CASSLLGSYEQYF
few . TRBJ2-5 TRBV7-9 TGTGCCAGCAGCTTGCAAGGGACGCTCCGAAGAGAGACCCAGTACTTC CASSLQGTLRRETQYF
few . TRBJ2-3 TRBV20-1 TGCAGTGCTAGATCCCAAGATACGCAGTATTTT CSARSQDTQYF
. TRBD2 TRBJ2-3 TRBV5-1 TGCGCCAGCAGCTTGACTAGCGGGGGGGCCGCAGATACGCAGTATTTT CASSLTSGGAADTQYF
few TRBD1 TRBJ1-5 TRBV5-1 TGCGCCAGCAGCTTCACAGGGGAGCGCAATCAGCCCCAGCATTTT CASSFTGERNQPQHF
. . TRBJ1-1 TRBV7-9 TGTGCCAGCAGCTTGGAGTACACCACTGAAGCTTTCTTT CASSLEYTTEAFF
. TRBD1 TRBJ1-5 TRBV4-1 TGCGCCAGCAGCCACCCCGCGGGGAGGGGGCAGGATCAGCCCCAGCATTTT CASSHPAGRGQDQPQHF
few . TRBJ1-2 TRBV2 TGTGCCAGCAGTGATGGCCGCAGCAACTATGGCTACACCTTC CASSDGRSNYGYTF
few . TRBJ1-5 TRBV20-1 TGCAGTGCTATATCCGGGGCCGTAAAGAATCAGCCCCAGCATTTT CSAISGAVKNQPQHF
few . TRBJ2-5 TRBV6-2/TRBV6-3 TGTGCCAGCAGTTACTCGAGGGCTAGCAACCAAGAGACCCAGTACTTC CASSYSRASNQETQYF
few . TRBJ2-5 TRBV18 TGTGCCAGCTCACCAGTGGCTACTATACAAGAGACCCAGTACTTC CASSPVATIQETQYF